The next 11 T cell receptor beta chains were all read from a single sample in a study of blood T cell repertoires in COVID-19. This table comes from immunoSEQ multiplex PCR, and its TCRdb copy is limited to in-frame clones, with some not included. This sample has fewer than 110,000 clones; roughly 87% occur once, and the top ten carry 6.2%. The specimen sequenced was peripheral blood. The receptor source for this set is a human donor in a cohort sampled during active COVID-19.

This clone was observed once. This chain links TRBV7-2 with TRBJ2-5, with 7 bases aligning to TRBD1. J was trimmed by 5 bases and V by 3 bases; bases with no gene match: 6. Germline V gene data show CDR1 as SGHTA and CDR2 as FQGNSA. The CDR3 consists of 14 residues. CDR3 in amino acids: CASSLVGRGETQYF. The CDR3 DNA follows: TGTGCCAGCAGCTTGGTCGGCAGGGGGGAGACCCAGTACTTC.

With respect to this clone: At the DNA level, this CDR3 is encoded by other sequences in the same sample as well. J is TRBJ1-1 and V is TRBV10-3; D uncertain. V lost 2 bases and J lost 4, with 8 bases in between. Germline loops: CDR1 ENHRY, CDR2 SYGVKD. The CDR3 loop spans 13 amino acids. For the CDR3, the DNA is TGTGCCATCAGTGAGCTAGGGAGCACTGAAGCTTTCTTT. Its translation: CAISELGSTEAFF.

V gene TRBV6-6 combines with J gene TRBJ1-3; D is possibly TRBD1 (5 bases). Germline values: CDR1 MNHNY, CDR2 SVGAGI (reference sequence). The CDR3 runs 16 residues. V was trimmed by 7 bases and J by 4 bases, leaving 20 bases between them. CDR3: CASTPSGTAGGNTIYF. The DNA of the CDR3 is TGTGCCAGCACCCCATCAGGGACGGCGGGAGGAAACACCATATATTTT.

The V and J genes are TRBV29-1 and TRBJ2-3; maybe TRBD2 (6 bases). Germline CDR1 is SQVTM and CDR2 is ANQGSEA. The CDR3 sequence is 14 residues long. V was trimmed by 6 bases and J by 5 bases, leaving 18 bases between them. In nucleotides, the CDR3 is TGCAGCGTCCAACCAGGGACCGGGGGAGATACGCAGTATTTT. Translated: CSVQPGTGGDTQYF.

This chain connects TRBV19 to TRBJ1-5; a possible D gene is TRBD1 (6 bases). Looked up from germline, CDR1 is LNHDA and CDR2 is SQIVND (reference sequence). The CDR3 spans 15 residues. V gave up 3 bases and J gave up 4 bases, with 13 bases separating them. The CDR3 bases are TGTGCCAGTAGTATGGCCGAGGGGGAAAATCAGCCCCAGCATTTT. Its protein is CASSMAEGENQPQHF.

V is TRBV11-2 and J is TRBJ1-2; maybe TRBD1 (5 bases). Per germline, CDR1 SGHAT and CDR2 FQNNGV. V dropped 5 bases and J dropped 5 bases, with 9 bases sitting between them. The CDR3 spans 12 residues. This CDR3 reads CASSPGTYGYTF. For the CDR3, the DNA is TGTGCCAGCAGCCCCGGGACTTATGGCTACACCTTC.

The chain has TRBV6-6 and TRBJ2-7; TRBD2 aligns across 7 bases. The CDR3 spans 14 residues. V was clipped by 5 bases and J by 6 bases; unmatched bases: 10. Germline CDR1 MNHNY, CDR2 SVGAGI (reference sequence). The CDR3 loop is CASSRGGSGGEQYF. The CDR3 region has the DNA TGTGCCAGCAGTCGCGGGGGATCGGGCGGCGAGCAGTACTTC.

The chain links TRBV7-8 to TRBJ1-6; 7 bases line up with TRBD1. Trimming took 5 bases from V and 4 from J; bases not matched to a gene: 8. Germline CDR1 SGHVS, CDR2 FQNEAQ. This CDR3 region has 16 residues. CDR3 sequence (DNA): TGTGCCAGCAGCGCACACAGGGACAGTTATAATTCACCCCTCCACTTT. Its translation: CASSAHRDSYNSPLHF.

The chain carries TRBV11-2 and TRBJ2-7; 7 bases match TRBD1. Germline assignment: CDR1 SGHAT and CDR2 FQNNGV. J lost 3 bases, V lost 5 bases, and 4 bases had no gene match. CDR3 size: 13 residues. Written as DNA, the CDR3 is TGTGCCAGCAGCCTCCGGGACAGCTACGAGCAGTACTTC. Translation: CASSLRDSYEQYF.

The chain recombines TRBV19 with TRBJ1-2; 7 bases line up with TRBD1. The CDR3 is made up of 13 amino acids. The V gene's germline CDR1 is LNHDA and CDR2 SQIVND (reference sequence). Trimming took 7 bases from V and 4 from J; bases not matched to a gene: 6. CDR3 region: CASTHRGGYGYTF. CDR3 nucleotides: TGTGCCAGTACTCACAGGGGCGGCTATGGCTACACCTTC. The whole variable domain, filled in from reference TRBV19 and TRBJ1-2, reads DGGITQSPKYLFRKEGQNVTLSCEQNLNHDAMYWYRQDPGQGLRLIYYSQIVNDFQKGDIAEGYSVSREKKESFPLTVTSAQKNPTAFYLCASTHRGGYGYTFGSGTRLTVV.

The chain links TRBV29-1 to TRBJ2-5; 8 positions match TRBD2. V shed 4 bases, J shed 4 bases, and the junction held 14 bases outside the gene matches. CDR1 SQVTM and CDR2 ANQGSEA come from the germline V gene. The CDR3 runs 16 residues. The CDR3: CSVGLAGPLALETQYF. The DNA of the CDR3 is TGCAGCGTTGGTCTAGCGGGTCCCCTGGCCCTAGAGACCCAGTACTTC.